A selection of T cell receptor beta chains follows, all from one sample in a study of CD4 T cells in relation to SARS-CoV-2 and coronaviruses. For these receptors, no antigen is known. Here immunoSEQ multiplex PCR was the method, and the copy in TCRdb shows in-frame clones only, minus some. Seen here are 30,000 to 40,000 clones, roughly 80% observed once, and the top ten hold approximately 20%. Source material: memory CD4+ T cells from PBMCs, cultured in vitro. The receptors were sampled from an adult with COVID-19. The CDR3 runs from the conserved cysteine through the conserved F or W. D genes are given only for firm matches. A clone size is listed for some rows: how often the clone was seen (once, few, many), or a class if it is expanded.

V	J	D	size	DNA	CDR3
TRBV27	TRBJ1-5	-	-	TGTGCCAGCAGTTTAAAGGCCAGAACTAGCAATCAGCCCCAGCATTTT	CASSLKARTSNQPQHF
TRBV6-5	TRBJ2-5	-	-	TGTGCCAGCAGCCAAGAGACCCAGTACTTC	CASSQETQYF
TRBV4-1	TRBJ1-4	-	few	TGCGCCAGCAGCCCCCTCGGGCGACAGGACGCAACTAATGAAAAACTGTTTTTT	CASSPLGRQDATNEKLFF
TRBV13	TRBJ1-1	TRBD1	-	TGTGCCAGCAGCCTGTTCCAGGGGGCGTTGGACACTGAAGCTTTCTTT	CASSLFQGALDTEAFF
TRBV5-4	TRBJ2-7	-	large	TGTGCCAGCAGAAGGACCCTGGAGGGCGAGCAGTACTTC	CASRRTLEGEQYF
TRBV9	TRBJ1-1	-	-	TGTGCCAGCAGCGTAGTATCTGGGGGGGAAGCTTTCTTT	CASSVVSGGEAFF
TRBV28	TRBJ1-2	-	-	TGTGCCAGCAGGCTACAGGGCCTCTATGGCTACACCTTC	CASRLQGLYGYTF
TRBV9	TRBJ1-5	-	-	TGTGCCAGCAGCCCGGAGGTAGGGGGAGGTCAGCCCCAGCATTTT	CASSPEVGGGQPQHF
TRBV7-2	TRBJ2-3	TRBD2	-	TGTGCCAGCAGTCCGGGACTAGGGACAGATACGCAGTATTTT	CASSPGLGTDTQYF
TRBV2	TRBJ1-5	-	-	TGTGCCAGCAGCTTAGGAGAGGGTCAGCCCCAGCATTTT	CASSLGEGQPQHF
TRBV19	TRBJ1-5	-	-	TGTGCCAGTAGTATCCCTCGTGGGGTGGGTCAGCCCCAGCATTTT	CASSIPRGVGQPQHF
TRBV28	TRBJ1-5	-	-	TGTGCCAGCAGACCCGGGGATTGGGGTCAGAGCAATCAGCCCCAGCATTTT	CASRPGDWGQSNQPQHF
TRBV5-1	TRBJ2-7	-	once	TGCGCCAGCAGCTTGGTGGCAGGGAACTACGAGCAGTACTTC	CASSLVAGNYEQYF
TRBV25-1	TRBJ2-5	-	-	TGTGCCAGCAAGGGGATCGAGACCCAGTACTTC	CASKGIETQYF
TRBV5-3	TRBJ2-1	TRBD1	-	TGTGCCAGAAGCTTGTACCAAAGCGTTTCGGCAGGGGGTAAGGATGAGCAGTTCTTC	CARSLYQSVSAGGKDEQFF
TRBV5-4	TRBJ2-1	TRBD2	-	TGTGCCAGCACCTTAGCGGGACCGATCAATGAGCAGTTCTTC	CASTLAGPINEQFF
TRBV11-2	TRBJ2-1	TRBD2	-	TGTGCCAGCAGCTTAGGGACTAGCGGGAGCTTCCCGTTCTTC	CASSLGTSGSFPFF
TRBV19	TRBJ1-1	TRBD1	-	TGTGCCAGTAGTCCGGGACAGGGTGTCAGGGACACTGAAGCTTTCTTT	CASSPGQGVRDTEAFF
TRBV25-1	TRBJ1-1	-	-	TGTGCCAGCAGTGATCCAAACACTGAAGCTTTCTTT	CASSDPNTEAFF
TRBV28	TRBJ2-3	TRBD2	-	TGTGCCAGCAGTTCCAGACTAGCGGGATTCTCAGATACGCAGTATTTT	CASSSRLAGFSDTQYF